The 26 T cell receptor beta chains below come from one sample, sequenced in a study of human T cells and chemical hapten exposure. TCRdb ran MiXCR on the RACE reads and lists one entry per CDR3 protein. The table has some 400,000 distinct CDR3 sequences, roughly 4.8% seen once. Described time point: patch test 1, 2 weeks after DPC sensitization. Treatment specified: therapeutic diphenylcyclopropenone sensitization with weekly scalp DPC. The sample in question was whole blood, obtained in connection with sensitization to the hapten diphenylcyclopropenone (DPC). The receptor source for this set is a woman in her forties or fifties with alopecia areata. Some clones in this sample may be carry-over from other donors' samples.

The sample holds many counts of this clonotype. The chain couples TRBV3-1 to TRBJ2-7; D is possibly TRBD1 (8 bases). Trimming removed 11 bases from V and 2 bases from J, with 25 bases in between. The V gene's germline CDR1 is LGHDT and CDR2 YNNKEL (reference sequence). The CDR3 extends over 16 amino acids. The CDR3: CADGSGGTSVTYEQYF. As DNA, the CDR3 is TGTGCCGACGGCTCAGGGGGCACTAGCGTTACCTACGAGCAGTACTTC.

This chain links TRBV4-1 with TRBJ2-5; perhaps D is TRBD1 or TRBD2 (5 bases each). The CDR3 is made up of 14 amino acids. V lost 1 base, J lost 7 bases, and 13 bases lay in between. Germline V CDR1 and CDR2: MGHRA, YSYEKL. In nucleotides, the CDR3 is TGCGCCAGCAGCCAAGCCGGGACGAGGGGGACCCAGTACTTC. This translates into CASSQAGTRGTQYF.

The chain carries TRBV28 and TRBJ2-7; D possibly uses TRBD1 or TRBD2 (5 bases each). The CDR3 runs 15 residues. V lost 7 bases and J lost 0, with 16 bases in between. CDR1 and CDR2 (germline): MDHEN, SYDVKM. CDR3 DNA sequence: TGTGCCAGCACCATCGGGACGGGGAGCTCCTACGAGCAGTACTTC. Translated: CASTIGTGSSYEQYF. The complete variable domain, with remaining parts taken from reference TRBV28 and TRBJ2-7, reads DVKVTQSSRYLVKRTGEKVFLECVQDMDHENMFWYRQDPGLGLRLIYFSYDVKMKEKGDIPEGYSVSREKKERFSLILESASTNQTSMYLCASTIGTGSSYEQYFGPGTRLTVT.

This clonotype was counted at least ten times. The gene calls are TRBV7-8 and TRBJ2-2; D gene ambiguous. V lost 7 bases and J lost 1, with 4 bases in between. Germline assignment: CDR1 SGHVS and CDR2 FQNEAQ. The CDR3 sequence is 12 residues long. The CDR3: CASTENTGELFF. The CDR3 DNA reads as TGTGCCAGCACGGAGAACACCGGGGAGCTGTTTTTT. The full variable domain, with the rest looked up from reference TRBV7-8 and TRBJ2-2, is GAGVSQSPRYKVAKRGQDVALRCDPISGHVSLFWYQQALGQGPEFLTYFQNEAQLDKSGLPSDRFFAERPEGSVSTLKIQRTQQEDSAVYLCASTENTGELFFGEGSRLTVL.

In its sample, this clonotype was seen many times. V and J are TRBV29-1 and TRBJ1-2; perhaps TRBD1 as D (6 bases). Trimming removed 4 bases at V and 6 bases at J, with 15 bases between. The CDR3 runs 13 residues. Per germline, CDR1 SQVTM and CDR2 ANQGSEA. The DNA for the CDR3 is TGCAGCGTTGGATCCGCCAGGGGACATGGCTACACCTTC. Translating it yields CSVGSARGHGYTF. Full variable domain (remainder filled in from reference TRBV29-1 and TRBJ1-2): SAVISQKPSRDICQRGTSLTIQCQVDSQVTMMFWYRQQPGQSLTLIATANQGSEATYESGFVIDKFPISRPNLTFSTLTVSNMSPEDSSIYLCSVGSARGHGYTFGSGTRLTVV.

The chain couples TRBV29-1 to TRBJ2-3; 8 bases map to TRBD1. Germline V gene sequence: CDR1 SQVTM, CDR2 ANQGSEA. V shed 4 bases and J 2 bases; nucleotides not matched to a gene: 5. The CDR3 loop spans 14 amino acids. The CDR3: CSVAGTGFTDTQYF. CDR3 DNA sequence: TGCAGCGTTGCGGGGACAGGCTTCACAGATACGCAGTATTTT.

This clonotype was observed many times. This rearrangement joins TRBV2 to TRBJ2-1; 8 nucleotides match TRBD1. Trimming took 3 bases from V and 7 from J; bases not matched to a gene: 8. This CDR3 region has 15 residues. Per germline, CDR1 SNHLY and CDR2 FYNNEI. As DNA, the CDR3 is TGTGCCAGCAGTGACGACAGGGGCCACGGGAATGAGCAGTTCTTC. It specifies CASSDDRGHGNEQFF.

V gene TRBV10-3 combines with J gene TRBJ2-1; D uncertain. V lost 0 bases, J lost 6 bases, and 9 bases lay in between. This CDR3 contains 14 residues. Germline V gene lookup returns CDR1 ENHRY and CDR2 SYGVKD. CDR3 in DNA: TGTGCCATCAGTGAGTCTCAGGACCTCAATGAGCAGTTCTTC. Translating it yields CAISESQDLNEQFF.

The gene calls are TRBV6-2 or TRBV6-3 and TRBJ2-7, with a weak D call TRBD1 (6 bases). The CDR3 consists of 13 residues. V lost 7 bases and J lost 6, with 16 bases in between. Looked up from germline, CDR1 is MNHEY and CDR2 is SVGEGT. The CDR3 DNA is TGTGCCAGCATGAACGCAGGGGTCGGCGAGCAGTACTTC. Amino acids: CASMNAGVGEQYF.

This clonotype was detected ten times or more. The chain uses TRBV24-1 and TRBJ2-3, with D tentatively TRBD2 (5 bases). From germline, CDR1 is KGHDR and CDR2 SFDVKD. This CDR3 is built from 13 residues. Deletions cut 9 bases from V and 1 base from J, with 10 bases between. DNA of the CDR3: TGTGCCACCGAGGGATGGGGCACAGATACGCAGTATTTT. This translates into CATEGWGTDTQYF.

As concerns this clonotype: This may be a read error: a much more frequent sequence differs by one nucleotide. The chain employs TRBV7-6 and TRBJ2-5; TRBD1 aligns across 10 bases. This CDR3 comprises 17 residues. The germline V gene has CDR1 SGHVS and CDR2 FNYEAQ. V lost 2 bases and J lost 4; bases outside the gene matches: 10. CDR3 sequence: CASSLIMTGGKPETQYF. Written as DNA, the CDR3 is TGTGCCAGCAGCTTAATTATGACAGGGGGCAAGCCAGAGACCCAGTACTTC.

The chain joins TRBV9 to TRBJ2-1; D might be TRBD2 (5 bases). V dropped 1 base and J dropped 4 bases, with 9 bases sitting between them. Germline V lookup: CDR1 SGDLS, CDR2 YYNGEE. The CDR3 consists of 14 residues. CDR3 in DNA: TGTGCCAGCAGCGTATCAGGAGGTTACAATGAGCAGTTCTTC. Amino acids: CASSVSGGYNEQFF.

This clonotype was seen repeatedly, ten times or more. The V call is TRBV5-6, the J call TRBJ1-2, with 9 nucleotides matching TRBD1. CDR1 and CDR2 from the germline V gene are SGHDT and YYEEEE. This CDR3 is built from 16 residues. V trimming: 2 bases; J trimming: 5 bases; junction bases outside the gene matches: 10. The DNA of the CDR3 is TGTGCCAGCAGCTTATCACAGGGGGCGCAAGGGTATGGCTACACCTTC. Translated, it gives CASSLSQGAQGYGYTF.

This clonotype was observed a handful of times. This chain joins TRBV4-1 and TRBJ1-5; D unresolved. Germline-derived CDR1 and CDR2 are MGHRA and YSYEKL. Trimming left V 4 bases short and J 0 bases short, with 10 bases between. This CDR3 contains 15 residues. The CDR3, as DNA: TGCGCCAGCAGCCCCACAACAGCTAGCAATCAGCCCCAGCATTTT. It yields the protein CASSPTTASNQPQHF.

The chain uses TRBV20-1 and TRBJ1-2, with a tentative D call TRBD1 (5 bases). CDR1 DFQATT and CDR2 SNEGSKA come from the germline V gene (reference sequence). V lost 6 bases and J 8 bases, leaving 10 bases between the germline ends. The CDR3 has 10 residues. The CDR3 is CSAEGQGYTF. For the CDR3, the DNA is TGCAGTGCGGAGGGGCAAGGCTACACCTTC.

There are many counts of this clonotype. The chain links TRBV14 to TRBJ1-1; no clear D. CDR1 and CDR2 from the germline V gene are SGHDN and FVKESK. Trimming cost V 3 bases and J 3 bases, with 11 bases left between them. This CDR3 region has 14 residues. The CDR3: CASSHAFGHTEAFF. CDR3 in DNA: TGTGCCAGCAGCCACGCGTTTGGGCACACTGAAGCTTTCTTT.

Many counts were recorded for this clonotype. The CDR3 region has the DNA TGTGCCAGCAGCTGGACAGGAGCGTACCAAGAGACCCAGTACTTC. This gives the protein CASSWTGAYQETQYF. The rearrangement links TRBV11-2 to TRBJ2-5; 7 bases match TRBD1. V dropped 4 bases and J dropped 0; count of bases not matched to a gene: 5. The CDR3 is 15 residues long. Germline lookup yields CDR1 SGHAT and CDR2 FQNNGV.

This clonotype was observed a few times. The chain joins TRBV19 to TRBJ1-2, with D uncertain. Per germline, CDR1 LNHDA and CDR2 SQIVND (reference sequence). Trimming removed 3 bases at V and 2 bases at J, with 10 bases between. The CDR3 length is 14 residues. CDR3 bases: TGTGCCAGTAGTATCGGTCGGAACAACTATGGCTACACCTTC. Its translation is CASSIGRNNYGYTF.

This clonotype was recorded many times. The chain combines TRBV11-2 with TRBJ1-2; D unclear. V lost 7 bases to trimming and J lost 5 bases, with 14 bases between them. Per germline, CDR1 SGHAT and CDR2 FQNNGV. The CDR3 is 13 residues long. CDR3 sequence (DNA): TGTGCCAGCACCATAACAGAACTTTATGGCTACACCTTC. It translates to CASTITELYGYTF.

This clonotype has more than one count but fewer than ten. The gene calls are TRBV7-6 and TRBJ2-3; 7 bases map to TRBD2. CDR1 is SGHVS, CDR2 FNYEAQ, per germline. The length of the CDR3 is 17 residues. Trimming removed 8 bases from V and 3 bases from J; junction bases left unmatched: 17. CDR3 nucleotides: TGTGCCAGCGCGTTACGTCGTCGGGGGGTACAAACAGATACGCAGTATTTT. This encodes CASALRRRGVQTDTQYF.

This clonotype was seen at least ten times. The chain uses TRBV10-3 and TRBJ1-2; D may be TRBD1 (5 bases). V was cut by 6 bases and J by 14 bases, with 22 bases left in between. This CDR3 is built from 13 residues. In germline, CDR1 is ENHRY, CDR2 SYGVKD. CDR3 in DNA: TGTGCCATCAGGATTACAGGAGGAACCTTTAGTACCTTC. Amino acid sequence: CAIRITGGTFSTF.

This clonotype has ten or more counts. The chain is built from TRBV12-3 or TRBV12-4 and TRBJ1-4, with D unresolved. Trimming shortened V by 3 bases and J by 8 bases, and 7 bases separated the two germline ends. This CDR3 is 12 amino acids long. This CDR3 is CASSFFGEKLFF. CDR3 DNA sequence: TGTGCCAGCAGTTTTTTCGGAGAAAAACTGTTTTTT.

In its sample, this clonotype was seen many times. This chain connects TRBV10-3 to TRBJ1-5, with D uncertain. Per the germline V gene, CDR1 is ENHRY and CDR2 is SYGVKD. Trimming took off 0 bases at V and 3 bases at J, with 6 bases between the two ends. The CDR3 spans 14 residues. The CDR3 reads CAISESTYNQPQHF. As DNA, the CDR3 is TGTGCCATCAGTGAGTCGACGTACAATCAGCCCCAGCATTTT.

About this clonotype: A much larger clone sits a single nucleotide away, making a read error possible. This chain links TRBV28 with TRBJ2-7; 13 bases align to TRBD2. CDR3 size: 13 residues. From germline, CDR1 is MDHEN and CDR2 SYDVKM. V dropped 11 bases and J dropped 3; count of bases not matched to a gene: 4. CDR3 in DNA: TGTGCCTGTAGGACTAGCGGGAGCTACGAGCAGTACTTC. As protein: CACRTSGSYEQYF. Looking up the rest from reference TRBV28 and TRBJ2-7 gives the full variable domain: DVKVTQSSRYLVKRTGEKVFLECVQDMDHENMFWYRQDPGLGLRLIYFSYDVKMKEKGDIPEGYSVSREKKERFSLILESASTNQTSMYLCACRTSGSYEQYFGPGTRLTVT.

This clonotype was recorded at least ten times. This rearrangement joins TRBV28 to TRBJ2-3; no firm D call. The germline CDR1 and CDR2 sequences are MDHEN and SYDVKM. The CDR3 has 15 amino acids. V lost 4 bases and J 2 bases, leaving 13 bases between the germline ends. The CDR3 here is CASSSRTENTDTQYF. The CDR3 nucleotides are TGTGCCAGCAGTTCACGGACGGAAAACACAGATACGCAGTATTTT.

This clonotype was seen repeatedly, ten times or more. CDR3 amino acids: CASSQAAGTYEQYF. The CDR3 DNA is TGTGCCAGCAGCCAAGCTGCCGGGACCTACGAGCAGTACTTC. V gene TRBV14 combines with J gene TRBJ2-7; weak D call: TRBD2 (5 bases). The germline CDR1 and CDR2 sequences are SGHDN and FVKESK. V was clipped by 1 base and J by 2 bases, with 9 bases between them. The CDR3 consists of 14 residues.